This T cell receptor beta chain was identified in a study of T cells in Graves' hyperthyroidism and ophthalmopathy. Authors of the study amplified TCR beta CDR3 regions from RNA transcripts. RT-PCR in the first round (using the HTBI primer set) targeted the TCR CDR3. TCRdb reprocessed the multiplex PCR reads with MiXCR, giving one entry per CDR3 protein. This table holds 550,000 to 850,000 distinct CDR3 sequences, under 20% found once. This CDR3 has 15 amino acids. The ends lost 6 bases at V and 3 bases at J; junction bases unmatched: 3. Germline loops: CDR1 SGHTA, CDR2 FQGNSA. This clonotype was picked up a small number of times.

Specimen: blood. The chain links TRBV7-2 to TRBJ2-3, with 13 bases matching TRBD2. The origin of this receptor is a woman aged 45-65 years with Graves' hyperthyroidism that later progressed to Graves' ophthalmopathy. CDR3 region: CASREGLAGTDTQYF. CDR3 bases: TGTGCCAGCAGGGAGGGACTAGCGGGGACAGATACGCAGTATTTT.